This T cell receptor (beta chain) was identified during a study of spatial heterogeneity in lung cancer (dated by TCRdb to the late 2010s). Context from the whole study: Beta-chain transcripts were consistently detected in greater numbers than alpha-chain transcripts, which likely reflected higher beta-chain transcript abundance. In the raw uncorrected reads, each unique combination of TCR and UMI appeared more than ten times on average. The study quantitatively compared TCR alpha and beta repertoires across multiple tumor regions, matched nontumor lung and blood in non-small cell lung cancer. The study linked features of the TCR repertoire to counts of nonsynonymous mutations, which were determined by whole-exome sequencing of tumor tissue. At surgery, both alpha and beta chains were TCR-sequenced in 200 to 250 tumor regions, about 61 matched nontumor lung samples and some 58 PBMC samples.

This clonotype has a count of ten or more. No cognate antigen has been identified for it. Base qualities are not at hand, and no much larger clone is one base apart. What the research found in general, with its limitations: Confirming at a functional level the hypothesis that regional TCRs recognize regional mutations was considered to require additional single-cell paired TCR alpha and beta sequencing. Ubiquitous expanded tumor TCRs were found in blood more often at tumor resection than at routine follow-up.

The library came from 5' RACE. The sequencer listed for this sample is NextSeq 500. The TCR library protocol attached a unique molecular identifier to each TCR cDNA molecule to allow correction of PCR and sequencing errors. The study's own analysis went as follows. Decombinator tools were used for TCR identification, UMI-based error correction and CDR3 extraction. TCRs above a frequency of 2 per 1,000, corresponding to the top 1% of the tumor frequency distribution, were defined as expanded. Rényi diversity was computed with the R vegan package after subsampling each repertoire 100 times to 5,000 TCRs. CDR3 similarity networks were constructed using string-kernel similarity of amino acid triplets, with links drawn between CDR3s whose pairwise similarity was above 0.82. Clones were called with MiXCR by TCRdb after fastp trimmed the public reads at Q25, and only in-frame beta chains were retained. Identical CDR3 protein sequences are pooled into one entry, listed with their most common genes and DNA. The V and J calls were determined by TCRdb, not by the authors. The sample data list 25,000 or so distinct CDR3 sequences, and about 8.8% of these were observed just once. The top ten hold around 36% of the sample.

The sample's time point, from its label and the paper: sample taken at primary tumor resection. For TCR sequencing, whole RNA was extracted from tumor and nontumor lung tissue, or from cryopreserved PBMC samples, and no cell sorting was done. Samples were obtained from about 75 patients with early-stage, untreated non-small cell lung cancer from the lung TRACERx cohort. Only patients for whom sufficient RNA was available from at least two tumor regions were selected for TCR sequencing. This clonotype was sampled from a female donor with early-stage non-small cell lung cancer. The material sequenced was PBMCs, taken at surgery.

The CDR3 sequence is CASSKDSMNTEAFF. The DNA reads as follows: TGTGCCAGCAGCAAAGACAGTATGAACACTGAAGCTTTCTTT. This chain is built from TRBV21-1 and TRBJ1-1. TRBV21-1 is noted as a pseudogene. The CDR3 spans 14 residues, from the cysteine through the phenylalanine. Of the read, only the CDR3 DNA is kept; its 42 bases are in frame from base 1.